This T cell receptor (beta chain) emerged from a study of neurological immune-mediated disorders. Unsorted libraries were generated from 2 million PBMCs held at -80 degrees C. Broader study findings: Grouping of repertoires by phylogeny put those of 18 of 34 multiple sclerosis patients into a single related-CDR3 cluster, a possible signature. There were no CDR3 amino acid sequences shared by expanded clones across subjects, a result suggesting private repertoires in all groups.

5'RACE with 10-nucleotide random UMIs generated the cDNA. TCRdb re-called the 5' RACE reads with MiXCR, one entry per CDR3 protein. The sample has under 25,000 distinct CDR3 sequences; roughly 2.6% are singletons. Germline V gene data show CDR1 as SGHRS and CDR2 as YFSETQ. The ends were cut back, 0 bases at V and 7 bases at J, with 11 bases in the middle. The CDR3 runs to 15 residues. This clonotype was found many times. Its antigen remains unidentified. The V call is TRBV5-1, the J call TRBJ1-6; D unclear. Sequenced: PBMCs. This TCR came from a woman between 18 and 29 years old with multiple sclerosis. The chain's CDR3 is CASSLEPNENSPLHF. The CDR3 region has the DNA TGCGCCAGCAGCTTGGAACCCAACGAGAATTCACCCCTCCACTTT.